The source of this T cell receptor beta chain is a study of shared T cell receptors in the human thymus. Clones were sequenced by immunoSEQ multiplex PCR, and TCRdb holds only the in-frame ones, with some missing. The table records over 650,000 clones, about 87% of them present only once. The CDR3 spans 20 residues. Germline CDR1 is LGHNA and CDR2 is YSLEER. V was pared by 3 bases and J by 10 bases, with 21 bases of the junction left unmatched. Another study also made use of these data, one on human thymus T cells. As that report states: The thymus tissue came from resections taken during corrective heart surgery. Repertoires sampled from thymus and blood appeared biased in V and J gene usage.

The sequence was obtained from a boy in the first two years of life with a congenital heart defect. The chain carries TRBV4-3 and TRBJ2-1; 13 bases line up with TRBD2. Sequenced: thymocytes. CDR3 amino acids: CASSQNLIPGLAGRRGEQFF. CDR3 DNA sequence: TGCGCCAGCAGCCAGAACCTCATTCCGGGACTAGCGGGAAGAAGGGGCGAGCAGTTCTTC.